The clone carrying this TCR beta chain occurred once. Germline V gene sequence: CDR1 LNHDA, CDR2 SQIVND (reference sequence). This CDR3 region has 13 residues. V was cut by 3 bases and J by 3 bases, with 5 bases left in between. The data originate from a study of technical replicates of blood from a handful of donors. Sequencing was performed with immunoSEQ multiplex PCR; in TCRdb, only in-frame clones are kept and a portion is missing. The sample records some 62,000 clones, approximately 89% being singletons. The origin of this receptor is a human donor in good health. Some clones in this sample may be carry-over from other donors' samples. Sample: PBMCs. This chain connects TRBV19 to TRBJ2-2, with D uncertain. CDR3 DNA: TGTGCCAGTAGTATTCTAGACACCGGGGAGCTGTTTTTT. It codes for CASSILDTGELFF.